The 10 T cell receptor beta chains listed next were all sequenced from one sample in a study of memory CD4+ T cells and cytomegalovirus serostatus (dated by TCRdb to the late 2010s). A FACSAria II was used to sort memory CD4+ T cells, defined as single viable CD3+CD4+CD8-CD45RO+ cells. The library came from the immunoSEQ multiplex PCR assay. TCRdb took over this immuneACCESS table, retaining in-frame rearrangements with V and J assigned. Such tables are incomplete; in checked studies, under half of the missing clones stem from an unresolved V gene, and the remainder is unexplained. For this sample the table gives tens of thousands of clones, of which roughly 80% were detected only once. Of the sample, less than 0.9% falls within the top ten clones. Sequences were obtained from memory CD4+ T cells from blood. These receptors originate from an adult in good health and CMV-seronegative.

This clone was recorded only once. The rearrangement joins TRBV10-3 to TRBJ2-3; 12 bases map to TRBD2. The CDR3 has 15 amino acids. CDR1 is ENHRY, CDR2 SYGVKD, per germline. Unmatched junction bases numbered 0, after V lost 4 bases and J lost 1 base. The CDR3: CAISGLAGGTDTQYF. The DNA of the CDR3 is TGTGCCATCAGTGGACTAGCGGGGGGCACAGATACGCAGTATTTT.

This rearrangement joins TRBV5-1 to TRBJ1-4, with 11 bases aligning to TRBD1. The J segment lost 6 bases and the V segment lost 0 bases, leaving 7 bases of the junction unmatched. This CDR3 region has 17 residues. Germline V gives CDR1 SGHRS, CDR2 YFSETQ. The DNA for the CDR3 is TGCGCCAGCAGCTTGGAGGGACAGGGGGTAGGTGATGAAAAACTGTTTTTT. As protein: CASSLEGQGVGDEKLFF.

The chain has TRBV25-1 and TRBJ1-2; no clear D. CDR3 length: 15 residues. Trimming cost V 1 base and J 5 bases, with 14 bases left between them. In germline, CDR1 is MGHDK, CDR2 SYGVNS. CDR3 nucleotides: TGTGCCAGCAGTGAATCCGGCGGCAGGCGGTATGGCTACACCTTC. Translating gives CASSESGGRRYGYTF.

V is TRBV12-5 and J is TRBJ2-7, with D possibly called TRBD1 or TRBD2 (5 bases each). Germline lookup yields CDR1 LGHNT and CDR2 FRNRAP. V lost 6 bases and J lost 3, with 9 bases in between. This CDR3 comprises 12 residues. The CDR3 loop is CASGAGGYEQYF. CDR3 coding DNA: TGTGCTAGTGGGGCTGGGGGCTACGAGCAGTACTTC.

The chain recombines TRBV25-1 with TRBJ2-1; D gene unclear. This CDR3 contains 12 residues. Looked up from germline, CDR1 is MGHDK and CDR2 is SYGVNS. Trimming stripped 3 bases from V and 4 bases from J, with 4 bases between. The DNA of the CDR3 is TGTGCCAGCAGTGAGAATTACAATGAGCAGTTCTTC. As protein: CASSENYNEQFF.

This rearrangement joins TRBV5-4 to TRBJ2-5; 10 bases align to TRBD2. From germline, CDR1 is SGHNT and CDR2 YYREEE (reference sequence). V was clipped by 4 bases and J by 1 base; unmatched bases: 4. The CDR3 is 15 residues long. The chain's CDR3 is CASSIRTSGQETQYF. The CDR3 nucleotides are TGTGCCAGCAGCATCCGGACTAGCGGCCAAGAGACCCAGTACTTC.

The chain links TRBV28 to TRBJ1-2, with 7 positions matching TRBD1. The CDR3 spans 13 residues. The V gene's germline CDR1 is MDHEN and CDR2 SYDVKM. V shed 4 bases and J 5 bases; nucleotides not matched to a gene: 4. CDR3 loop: CASSSGQRYGYTF. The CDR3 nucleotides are TGTGCCAGCAGTTCGGGACAGAGATATGGCTACACCTTC.

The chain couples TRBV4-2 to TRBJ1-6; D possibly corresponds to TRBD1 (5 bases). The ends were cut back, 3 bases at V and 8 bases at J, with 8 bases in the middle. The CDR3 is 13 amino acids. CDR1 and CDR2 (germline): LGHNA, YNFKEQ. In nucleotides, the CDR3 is TGTGCCAGCAGCCAGGCAGGGCATTCACCCCTCCACTTT. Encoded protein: CASSQAGHSPLHF.

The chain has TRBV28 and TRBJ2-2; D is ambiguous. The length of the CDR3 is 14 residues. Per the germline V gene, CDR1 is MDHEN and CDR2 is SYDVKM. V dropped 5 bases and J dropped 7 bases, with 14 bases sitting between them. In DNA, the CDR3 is TGTGCCAGCAGTCTTCAAGGGCGCGTCGGGGAGCTGTTTTTT. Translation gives CASSLQGRVGELFF.

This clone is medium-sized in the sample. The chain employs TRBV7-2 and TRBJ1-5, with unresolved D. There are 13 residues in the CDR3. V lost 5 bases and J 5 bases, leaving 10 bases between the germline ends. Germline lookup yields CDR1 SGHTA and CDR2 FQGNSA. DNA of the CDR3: TGTGCCAGCAGCCAAGACATGGATCAGCCCCAGCATTTT. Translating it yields CASSQDMDQPQHF. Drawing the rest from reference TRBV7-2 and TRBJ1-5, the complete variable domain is GAGVSQSPSNKVTEKGKDVELRCDPISGHTALYWYRQSLGQGLEFLIYFQGNSAPDKSGLPSDRFSAERTGGSVSTLTIQRTQQEDSAVYLCASSQDMDQPQHFGDGTRLSIL.